The 9 T cell receptor beta chains in this list originate from one sample, sequenced in a study of T-cell reconstitution after alpha-beta-depleted transplantation in children. As it was prepared, the TCRbeta library received unique molecular identifiers. Each CDR3 protein gets one entry after TCRdb re-called the PCR reads with MiXCR. The sample lists roughly 350,000 distinct CDR3 sequences; 16% were seen once. Sequenced material: PBMCs, mostly from graft donor cells, taken 360 days after TCRalphabeta/CD19-depleted stem cell transplant. These receptors were taken from a male patient aged 2 to 10 who had a stem cell transplant for acute lymphoblastic leukemia, so the T cells may come from the graft donor.

This clonotype was counted between two and nine times. V is TRBV30 and J is TRBJ1-5; tentative D call: TRBD1 (6 bases). Trimming stripped 2 bases from V and 7 bases from J, with 12 bases between. The CDR3 spans 13 residues. CDR1 is GTSNPN, CDR2 SVGIG, per germline (reference sequence). DNA for the CDR3: TGTGCCTGGAGTCACCAGGGGCCCCAGCCCCAGCATTTT. It translates to CAWSHQGPQPQHF.

The chain links TRBV7-2 to TRBJ2-7; D not resolved. This CDR3 is 14 amino acids long. The germline V and J ends were trimmed by 1 base and 0 bases, with 7 bases remaining between them. The germline gives CDR1 SGHTA, CDR2 FQGNSA. CDR3 loop: CASSLEVYSYEQYF. The CDR3 DNA sequence: TGTGCCAGCAGCTTAGAGGTCTACTCCTACGAGCAGTACTTC.

This clonotype was seen only a few times. The chain combines TRBV9 with TRBJ1-2, with TRBD1 as a possible D gene (5 bases). Trimming took off 3 bases at V and 13 bases at J, with 16 bases between the two ends. The CDR3 spans 12 residues. Germline assignment: CDR1 SGDLS and CDR2 YYNGEE. CDR3 region: CASSARGLGATF. The CDR3 coding sequence is TGTGCCAGCAGCGCCCGTGGTTTAGGGGCCACCTTC.

This clonotype has just a few counts. This chain joins TRBV7-8 and TRBJ1-1, with 7 bases lining up with TRBD1. The junction had 4 bases not matched to a gene; V was cut back by 0 bases and J by 9 bases. This CDR3 region has 13 residues. Germline V gene data show CDR1 as SGHVS and CDR2 as FQNEAQ. CDR3 protein: CASSLAGQSQAFF. CDR3 sequence (DNA): TGTGCCAGCAGCTTAGCGGGACAGTCCCAAGCTTTCTTT.

This clonotype was detected a few times. The J gene is TRBJ2-1, the V gene TRBV4-3; 9 bases align to TRBD2. The germline V gene encodes CDR1 LGHNA and CDR2 YSLEER. V lost 1 base, J lost 7 bases, and 5 bases stayed unmatched. The CDR3 loop spans 15 amino acids. DNA for the CDR3: TGCGCCAGCAGCCAAGTACTAGCGGGTGATAATGAGCAGTTCTTC. This translates into CASSQVLAGDNEQFF.

The chain uses TRBV5-5 and TRBJ2-5; tentative D call: TRBD2 (5 bases). The CDR3 spans 15 residues. Trimming removed 3 bases at V and 5 bases at J, with 17 bases between. Germline loops: CDR1 SGHKS, CDR2 YYEKEE (reference sequence). The chain's CDR3 is CASSSTRVGVETQYF. As DNA, the CDR3 is TGTGCCAGCAGCTCTACTAGGGTCGGGGTGGAGACCCAGTACTTC.

The chain's CDR3 is CASSGTDPNEQFF. In DNA form, the CDR3 reads TGTGCCAGCAGCGGGACAGACCCTAATGAGCAGTTCTTC. This chain joins TRBV21-1 and TRBJ2-1; the table assigns TRBD1, which was not confirmed against the DNA. TRBV21-1 constitutes a pseudogene. The CDR3 covers 13 residues.

This chain uses TRBV9 with TRBJ2-3; D possibly corresponds to TRBD1 (6 bases). V lost 3 bases to trimming and J lost 5 bases, with 10 bases between them. Germline V gene sequence: CDR1 SGDLS, CDR2 YYNGEE. The CDR3 consists of 13 residues. The CDR3 bases are TGTGCCAGCAGCGACTCAGGGGTAGATACGCAGTATTTT. Protein: CASSDSGVDTQYF.

This clonotype occurred a few times. The CDR3: CASSPYGLAGVFYEQYF. The CDR3 DNA reads as TGTGCCAGCTCACCCTACGGACTAGCGGGAGTTTTCTACGAGCAGTACTTC. The chain has TRBV18 and TRBJ2-7, with 13 bases aligning to TRBD2. Germline CDR1 and CDR2: KGHSH and LQKENI. The CDR3 consists of 17 residues. J was trimmed by 3 bases and V by 3 bases; bases with no gene match: 8.